The 7 T cell receptor beta chains below come from one sample, sequenced in a study of blood T cells in healthy people across ages. Primed by a sample-barcoded 5' primer and a J-beta primer mix, a second PCR proceeded for roughly 7 to 12 cycles. TCRdb independently ran MiXCR on the 5' RACE reads; one entry per CDR3 protein. The table lists about 720,000 distinct CDR3 sequences, about a fifth of them singletons. Sequenced material: blood. The receptor set was obtained from a man in his 70s in good health.

The V and J genes are TRBV20-1 and TRBJ2-3; D unclear. Germline V gives CDR1 DFQATT, CDR2 SNEGSKA (reference sequence). The CDR3 consists of 11 residues. With 3 bases removed from V and 5 bases from J, the gap between germline ends came to 6 bases. CDR3 sequence: CSASLRDTQYF. The CDR3 DNA reads TGCAGTGCTAGTCTTCGAGATACGCAGTATTTT.

The chain uses TRBV2 and TRBJ2-2; possible D gene TRBD1, 5 bases. Trimming took off 7 bases at V and 6 bases at J, with 12 bases between the two ends. From germline, CDR1 is SNHLY and CDR2 FYNNEI. The CDR3 covers 13 residues. CDR3 sequence: CASIRVRAGELFF. In DNA form, the CDR3 reads TGTGCCAGCATCAGGGTACGGGCCGGGGAGCTGTTTTTT. The entire variable domain, with the rest obtained from reference TRBV2 and TRBJ2-2, is as follows: EPEVTQTPSHQVTQMGQEVILRCVPISNHLYFYWYRQILGQKVEFLVSFYNNEISEKSEIFDDQFSVERPDGSNFTLKIRSTKLEDSAMYFCASIRVRAGELFFGEGSRLTVL.

This chain uses TRBV18 with TRBJ1-4; 8 bases agree with TRBD1. Germline loops: CDR1 KGHSH, CDR2 LQKENI. CDR3 length: 15 residues. Unmatched junction bases numbered 8, after V lost 3 bases and J lost 8 bases. The CDR3 DNA reads as TGTGCCAGCTCACCCCACAGGGGGGTAAGCGAAAAACTGTTTTTT. It encodes CASSPHRGVSEKLFF.

This rearrangement joins TRBV10-1 to TRBJ2-3, with D perhaps assigned TRBD1 or TRBD2 (5 bases each). From germline, CDR1 is WNHNN and CDR2 SYGVQD (reference sequence). The CDR3 is 14 amino acids. V lost 10 bases and J 4 bases, leaving 18 bases between the germline ends. The CDR3 sequence is CAKPGPIDSDTQYF. The CDR3 coding sequence is TGCGCCAAGCCGGGACCAATTGATTCAGATACGCAGTATTTT.

V gene TRBV4-1 combines with J gene TRBJ2-7; 8 nucleotides line up with TRBD1. After removal of 3 bases from V and 6 bases from J, the junction contained 10 bases not matched to a gene. Germline CDR1 MGHRA, CDR2 YSYEKL. The CDR3 extends over 15 amino acids. The CDR3 spells CASSQADRESGEQYF. CDR3 DNA: TGCGCCAGCAGCCAGGCGGACAGGGAATCAGGCGAGCAGTACTTC.

This clonotype was recorded a few times. The V and J genes are TRBV6-2 or TRBV6-3 and TRBJ1-5; D call uncertain. The germline V gene has CDR1 MNHEY and CDR2 SVGEGT. Trimming left V 1 base short and J 5 bases short, with 6 bases between. The CDR3 sequence is 13 residues long. The DNA of the CDR3 is TGTGCCAGCAGTTACTTGCTAGATCAGCCCCAGCATTTT. Translated: CASSYLLDQPQHF.

Only a few counts were recorded for this clonotype. CDR3 coding DNA: TGTGCCATCAGTGGAGGGGGAAGCTCTGGGGCCAACGTCCTGACTTTC. Encoded protein: CAISGGGSSGANVLTF. The rearrangement uses TRBV10-3 and TRBJ2-6; D possibly corresponds to TRBD1 (6 bases). Per the germline V gene, CDR1 is ENHRY and CDR2 is SYGVKD. CDR3 length: 16 residues. V was trimmed by 4 bases and J by 0 bases, leaving 10 bases between them.